A selection of T cell receptor beta chains follows, all from one sample in a study of T-cell reconstitution after alpha-beta-depleted transplantation in children. A single record per CDR3 protein comes from TCRdb applying MiXCR to the PCR reads. The top ten hold over 6% of the sample, which has about 290,000 distinct CDR3 sequences, about 9.5% seen once. Specimen: PBMCs, collected before TCRalphabeta/CD19-depleted stem cell transplant. These receptors were obtained from a boy in the first two years of life with acute myeloid leukemia, due to receive a stem cell transplant. Both conserved end residues are part of each CDR3. A D gene is named only where the DNA matches it firmly. Clone size is not always given. Where it is, it says once, few, many or a class for expanded clones.

abundance	v_gene	j_gene	d_gene	CDR3aa	CDR3nt
many	TRBV5-5	TRBJ1-2	.	CASSLVGTKEGGYTF	TGTGCCAGCAGCTTGGTCGGGACGAAGGAGGGCGGCTACACCTTC
.	TRBV2	TRBJ2-2	.	CASASSIPFF	TGTGCCAGCGCCTCCTCTATCCCGTTTTTT
many	TRBV4-2	TRBJ2-3	TRBD2	CASSPRTSGSSDTQYF	TGTGCCAGCAGCCCCCGGACTAGCGGGAGCTCAGATACGCAGTATTTT
many	TRBV28	TRBJ2-2	.	CASSPTRDTGELFF	TGTGCCAGCAGTCCTACACGGGACACCGGGGAGCTGTTTTTT
many	TRBV10-3	TRBJ2-7	.	CAISEGLPYYEQYF	TGTGCCATCAGTGAGGGACTGCCTTACTACGAGCAGTACTTC
many	TRBV5-1	TRBJ2-7	.	CASSLAAPLYEQYF	TGCGCCAGCAGCTTGGCGGCCCCCCTCTACGAGCAGTACTTC
many	TRBV28	TRBJ2-7	.	CASRIITIPPSEQYF	TGTGCCAGCAGAATAATAACGATCCCCCCTAGCGAGCAGTACTTC
.	TRBV19	TRBJ2-7	TRBD1	CASSIDTGDEQYF	TGTGCCAGTAGTATAGACACAGGGGACGAGCAGTACTTC
few	TRBV28	TRBJ2-7	.	CASFNPGHPHYEQYF	TGTGCCAGTTTCAATCCGGGACATCCACACTACGAGCAGTACTTC
many	TRBV4-2	TRBJ1-2	TRBD1	CASSQVAGGANYGYTF	TGTGCCAGCAGCCAAGTGGCAGGGGGCGCGAACTATGGCTACACCTTC
many	TRBV7-8	TRBJ2-7	TRBD2	CASSLNPLAGGEQYF	TGTGCCAGCAGCTTAAACCCGCTAGCGGGAGGCGAGCAGTACTTC
many	TRBV5-5	TRBJ1-4	.	CASSSFGTRDEKLFF	TGTGCCAGCAGCTCTTTCGGGACCAGGGACGAAAAACTGTTTTTT
.	TRBV12-3/TRBV12-4	TRBJ1-2	.	CASSFGGPFSGYTF	TGTGCCAGCAGTTTCGGAGGGCCTTTCTCTGGCTACACCTTC
few	TRBV15	TRBJ2-1	TRBD2	CATSTNTILAGGENEQFF	TGTGCCACCAGCACCAACACCATTCTAGCGGGAGGAGAAAATGAGCAGTTCTTC
many	TRBV25-1	TRBJ2-7	TRBD2	CASSEPGLGTYEQYF	TGTGCCAGCAGTGAACCGGGACTAGGCACCTACGAGCAGTACTTC
many	TRBV5-5	TRBJ2-1	TRBD2	CASSFLLAGEGNEQFF	TGTGCCAGCAGCTTCCTTTTAGCGGGAGAAGGGAATGAGCAGTTCTTC
many	TRBV9	TRBJ2-1	TRBD2	CASSVGGGSYNEQFF	TGTGCCAGCAGCGTTGGCGGGGGCTCCTACAATGAGCAGTTCTTC